Listed below are T cell receptor beta chains from one sample, sequenced in a study of blood T cells in healthy people across ages. Each CDR3 protein is one row after TCRdb ran MiXCR on the 5' RACE reads. The repertoire consists of about 1.8 million distinct CDR3 sequences, with around half occurring once and the leading ten covering roughly 2%. The specimen was blood. These receptors were obtained from a woman between 35 and 50 years old in good health. The CDR3 runs from the conserved cysteine through the conserved F or W. D genes are given only for firm matches. A row's size may be missing; if present it is once, few, many or a size class.

d_call	v_call	j_call	clone_size	cdr3_nt	cdr3_aa
.	TRBV6-2/TRBV6-3	TRBJ2-1	few	TGTGCCAGCAGTTATAGACCTGGGTACAATGAGCAGTTCTTC	CASSYRPGYNEQFF
.	TRBV28	TRBJ2-4	.	TGTGCCAGCAGTCAACAGGGTCGCGCAAACATTCAGTACTTC	CASSQQGRANIQYF
TRBD1	TRBV28	TRBJ2-5	.	TGTGCCAGCAGCAAAACTGGACAGGGTACAGAGACCCAGTACTTC	CASSKTGQGTETQYF
TRBD2	TRBV4-2	TRBJ2-5	.	TGTGCCAGCAGCTCATCTAGCGGGGGTTTGTGGGAGACCCAGTACTTC	CASSSSSGGLWETQYF
.	TRBV20-1	TRBJ1-2	once	TGCAGTGCTAGTTCCGGACGGCCTAACTATGGCTACACCTTC	CSASSGRPNYGYTF
.	TRBV28	TRBJ2-6	.	TGTGCCAGCAGTCCCTTAGGGGGAGGGTACTCTGGGGCCGACGTCCTGACTTTC	CASSPLGGGYSGADVLTF
.	TRBV24-1	TRBJ1-2	.	TGTGCCACCCATGACAACTATGGCTACACCTTC	CATHDNYGYTF
.	TRBV20-1	TRBJ2-3	.	TGCAGTGCTAGAGATCTAGCTGGCACAGATACGCAGTATTTT	CSARDLAGTDTQYF
.	TRBV9	TRBJ2-5	.	TGTGCCAGCAGCTCCTACCCCACTTCAGGGTCCCAAGAGACCCAGTACTTC	CASSSYPTSGSQETQYF
.	TRBV9	TRBJ1-2	few	TGTGCCAGCAGCGTAGGTGTCTATGGCTACACCTTC	CASSVGVYGYTF
.	TRBV4-3	TRBJ2-5	.	TGCGCCAGCAGCCGCAGGCCAGGGCAAGAGACCCAGTACTTC	CASSRRPGQETQYF
.	TRBV11-2	TRBJ2-1	.	TGTGCCAGCAGCCACGGACCCCGCTCCTACAATGAGCAGTTCTTC	CASSHGPRSYNEQFF
.	TRBV20-1	TRBJ2-5	.	TGCAGTGCTAGATCCGGAGCGGAGACCCAGTACTTC	CSARSGAETQYF
.	TRBV3-1	TRBJ1-2	.	TGTGCCAGCAGTCAAGATAGTGTGTATAACTATGGCTACACCTTC	CASSQDSVYNYGYTF
TRBD2	TRBV3-1	TRBJ2-7	.	TGTGCCAGCAGCCGGCAAGCGGGGGGGCGGAACGAGCAGTACTTC	CASSRQAGGRNEQYF
TRBD2	TRBV10-3	TRBJ2-7	.	TGTGCCGCAGCCATGGGGCAAGCGGGAGCTCAAGAGCAGTACTTC	CAAAMGQAGAQEQYF
.	TRBV29-1	TRBJ2-7	.	TGCAGCGGCGCGGACCCCGGACTCCCCGGGGAGCAGTACTTC	CSGADPGLPGEQYF
.	TRBV20-1	TRBJ2-3	.	TGCAGTGCTGGGGGGGCGGGGTCTAGCACAGATACGCAGTATTTT	CSAGGAGSSTDTQYF
TRBD2	TRBV20-1	TRBJ2-1	.	TGCAGTGCTAGGGAGGTAGCGGGGGGGTGGTCCTACAATGAGCAGTTCTTC	CSAREVAGGWSYNEQFF
.	TRBV29-1	TRBJ2-5	few	TGCAGCGTCGTGCGTCCAGAGACCCAGTACTTC	CSVVRPETQYF
.	TRBV5-1	TRBJ1-2	few	TGCGCCACTTACGGAGGAGGGGACGATGGCTACACCTTC	CATYGGGDDGYTF
TRBD2	TRBV7-2	TRBJ2-3	.	TGTGCCAGCACCCAGACAGCGGGGGGACCCACAGATACGCAGTATTTT	CASTQTAGGPTDTQYF
.	TRBV5-6	TRBJ1-2	.	TGTGCCAGCAGATTGTTGGGAGGGAGTGTTAACTATGGCTACACCTTC	CASRLLGGSVNYGYTF
TRBD2	TRBV5-4	TRBJ2-1	.	TGTGCCAGCAGTTCCCAGCGGGGGGCCTACAATGAGCAGTTCTTC	CASSSQRGAYNEQFF
TRBD1	TRBV5-1	TRBJ2-5	few	TGCGCCAGCAGCGTGACAGGGGGCTATGTGGAGACCCAGTACTTC	CASSVTGGYVETQYF
TRBD1	TRBV27	TRBJ1-5	.	TGTGCCAGCAGTCGGGCGACAGGGAAAGGCAATCAGCCCCAGCATTTT	CASSRATGKGNQPQHF
TRBD1	TRBV20-1	TRBJ2-6	.	TGCAGTGCTCTGGACAGGGCCTCTGGGGCCAACGTCCTGACTTTC	CSALDRASGANVLTF
TRBD2	TRBV7-2	TRBJ2-5	.	TGTGCCAGCAGCCCAGATAGCGGGGGGGCCCAGGAGACCCAGTACTTC	CASSPDSGGAQETQYF
.	TRBV20-1	TRBJ1-1	.	TGCAGTGCTAGAGAGCTTCGGGGGGTTGACACTGAAGCTTTCTTT	CSARELRGVDTEAFF
TRBD2	TRBV20-1	TRBJ2-1	.	TGCAGTGCTAGTGAACTAGCGGGGGACGACAATGAGCAGTTCTTC	CSASELAGDDNEQFF
.	TRBV6-2/TRBV6-3	TRBJ2-5	few	TGTGCCAGCAGTTATAATGTTCAAGAGACCCAGTACTTC	CASSYNVQETQYF
TRBD2	TRBV12-3/TRBV12-4	TRBJ2-5	few	TGTGCCAGCAGTCGCGGGGGGGCGGCGGAGACCCAGTACTTC	CASSRGGAAETQYF
.	TRBV20-1	TRBJ1-6	few	TGCAGTGCTAGAGACACCGCACAGGGATCAATAGGTTCACCCCTCCACTTT	CSARDTAQGSIGSPLHF
.	TRBV28	TRBJ1-4	.	TGTGCCAGCAGTTCAGCTAATGAAAAACTGTTTTTT	CASSSANEKLFF
.	TRBV7-2	TRBJ2-5	many	TGTGCCAGCAGTTGGAGTCAAGAGACCCAGTACTTC	CASSWSQETQYF
TRBD2	TRBV27	TRBJ2-3	.	TGTGCCAGCAGCTCAACCGTTGCGGGGGGCACAGATACGCAGTATTTT	CASSSTVAGGTDTQYF
.	TRBV12-3/TRBV12-4	TRBJ1-5	.	TGTGCCAGCAGTAACGGAGCGCAGGGCCCCCAGCATTTT	CASSNGAQGPQHF
.	TRBV7-2	TRBJ2-1	.	TGTGCCAGCAGCTTCAATAAGGGGACGGCGAATGAGCAGTTCTTC	CASSFNKGTANEQFF
.	TRBV20-1	TRBJ2-4	few	TGCAGTGCCCCATTAACTGCCAAAAACATTCAGTACTTC	CSAPLTAKNIQYF
TRBD2	TRBV6-2/TRBV6-3	TRBJ2-3	few	TGTGCCAGCAGTTACGGTGGGACTAGCGGGGTCCTCCGCACAGATACGCAGTATTTT	CASSYGGTSGVLRTDTQYF
.	TRBV24-1	TRBJ2-3	.	TGTGCCACCAGTGATTTGAAGGGTTCTGTCACAGATACGCAGTATTTT	CATSDLKGSVTDTQYF
TRBD2	TRBV28	TRBJ2-3	.	TGTGCCAGCAGTTTAGGGAGGGTTATGCTGGCTAGCACAGATACGCAGTATTTT	CASSLGRVMLASTDTQYF
TRBD1	TRBV5-8	TRBJ1-2	.	TGTGCCAGCAGCTCTGGACAGGGTACCCCCCAAATGATCTATGGCTACACCTTC	CASSSGQGTPQMIYGYTF
TRBD2	TRBV7-2	TRBJ2-5	.	TGTGCCAGCAGCTTAGGGTTAACGGGGGGACAAGAGACCCAGTACTTC	CASSLGLTGGQETQYF
.	TRBV27	TRBJ2-5	.	TGTGCCAGCAGTTCATCAAGCGGTGATTTACAAGAGACCCAGTACTTC	CASSSSSGDLQETQYF
.	TRBV6-5	TRBJ2-4	.	TGTGCCAGCAGTCCACCCGTGCCCAAAAACATTCAGTACTTC	CASSPPVPKNIQYF
.	TRBV7-9	TRBJ2-5	.	TGTGCCATAATAGGGGGGGTAGAGACCCAGTACTTC	CAIIGGVETQYF
.	TRBV6-2/TRBV6-3	TRBJ1-5	once	TGTGCCAGCAGTTACTCGGGTTTCGGCAATCAGCCCCAGCATTTT	CASSYSGFGNQPQHF
TRBD1	TRBV15	TRBJ1-4	few	TGTGCCACCAGCAGTCCGGGACAGAGGCTTCCTAATGAAAAACTGTTTTTT	CATSSPGQRLPNEKLFF
.	TRBV28	TRBJ2-7	.	TGTGCCAGCAGTTTTATAGCGACCTACGAGCAGTACTTC	CASSFIATYEQYF
TRBD1	TRBV7-6	TRBJ2-1	few	TGTGCCAGCAGCTTAGAACCGGGACAGGGGCTCGATGAGCAGTTCTTC	CASSLEPGQGLDEQFF
.	TRBV29-1	TRBJ2-7	few	TGCAGCGTTGTTGGCTCCTACGAGCAGTACTTC	CSVVGSYEQYF
.	TRBV25-1	TRBJ2-3	.	TGTGCCAGCGGCAGGGGAGGGCTTATCACAGATACGCAGTATTTT	CASGRGGLITDTQYF